This T cell receptor beta chain was profiled in a study of cytomegalovirus exposure and HLA in healthy donors. At the level of the study: Among the approximately 370 donors who were genotyped, about 84% fell in the genetic ancestry cluster that is associated with self-reported Caucasian donors. Study outcomes and limitations: In a later analysis, the majority of CMV-associated beta chains seemingly showed HLA restriction. Using a false discovery rate of 0.05, a later analysis showed that approximately 16,000 TCR beta sequences were associated with HLA alleles. Some V segments could not be told apart, so they were left out, TRBV6-2 and TRBV6-3 among them.

PCR was performed using 60 Vbeta and 13 Jbeta primers. Measured with immunoSEQ multiplex PCR; TCRdb has only the in-frame clones, and not every one. The data show 80,000 to 95,000 clones, roughly 77% seen once. With respect to this clone: Antigen unknown.

CDR3 length: 13 amino acids. The trim removed 4 bases at V and 5 bases at J, leaving 4 bases unmatched. Germline lookup yields CDR1 LGHNA and CDR2 YNFKEQ. This rearrangement joins TRBV4-2 to TRBJ1-1, with 7 bases aligning to TRBD1. The origin of this receptor is a woman aged 40 to 49 in good health and CMV-seropositive. The material sequenced was PBMCs. The CDR3: CASSPQGGTEAFF. The CDR3 region has the DNA TGTGCCAGCAGCCCCCAGGGGGGTACTGAAGCTTTCTTT.